The 16 T cell receptor beta chains presented below share a single source sample, sequenced in a study of blood T cell repertoires in COVID-19. Clones were read by immunoSEQ multiplex PCR, and TCRdb kept only the in-frame ones, dropping some. The sample lists 210,000 or so clones, roughly 84% occurring once. Sequenced: peripheral blood. These receptor sequences come from a woman in her forties who had recovered from COVID-19.

The gene calls are TRBV10-2 and TRBJ1-6, with 8 bases identical to TRBD1. The germline CDR1 and CDR2 sequences are WSHSY and SAAADI. The CDR3 consists of 17 residues. J lost 2 bases, V lost 4 bases, and 7 bases had no gene match. For the CDR3, the DNA is TGCGCCAGCAGTGCCCCAGGGGGCCTTCCCTATAATTCACCCCTCCACTTT. It translates to CASSAPGGLPYNSPLHF.

The gene calls are TRBV19 and TRBJ2-5, with 14 bases that match TRBD2. Losses at the gene ends were 2 bases for V and 5 bases for J; bases not matched to a gene: 7. The germline V gene has CDR1 LNHDA and CDR2 SQIVND (reference sequence). The CDR3 consists of 17 residues. The CDR3 nucleotides read TGTGCCAGTAGTATAACGGGGACTAGCGGGAGTTTGGAGACCCAGTACTTC. As protein: CASSITGTSGSLETQYF.

The chain recombines TRBV7-9 with TRBJ2-1; D is possibly TRBD2 (6 bases). The CDR3 is 14 amino acids. Deletions cut 4 bases from V and 5 bases from J, with 12 bases between. Germline CDR1 reads SEHNR; CDR2 reads FQNEAQ (reference sequence). Written as DNA, the CDR3 is TGTGCCAGCAGCTCCCGACTAGGGGACAATGAGCAGTTCTTC. Its protein is CASSSRLGDNEQFF.

The CDR3 region has the DNA TGTGCCAGCAGCCAACACTACATCTCAACTAATGAAAAACTGTTTTTT. It is translated as CASSQHYISTNEKLFF. The chain combines TRBV5-8 with TRBJ1-4; no firm D call. CDR1 and CDR2 (germline): SGHTS, YDEGEE. CDR3 length equals 16 residues. Trimming took off 4 bases at V and 0 bases at J, with 13 bases between the two ends. The variable domain in full, with the rest retrieved from reference TRBV5-8 and TRBJ1-4, is EAGVTQSPTHLIKTRGQQATLRCSPISGHTSVYWYQQALGLGLQFLLWYDEGEERNRGNFPPRFSGRQFPNYSSELNVNALELEDSALYLCASSQHYISTNEKLFFGSGTQLSVL.

The chain links TRBV11-3 to TRBJ2-7, with TRBD2 identical over 10 bases. The CDR3 contains 16 residues. Per germline, CDR1 SGHNT and CDR2 YENEEA. V lost 4 bases and J lost 1; bases outside the gene matches: 7. Here the CDR3 reads CASSYPIAGGSYEQYF. CDR3 bases: TGTGCCAGCAGCTACCCCATAGCGGGAGGTTCCTACGAGCAGTACTTC.

The rearrangement links TRBV25-1 to TRBJ2-4; 11 bases align to TRBD1. Germline V gives CDR1 MGHDK, CDR2 SYGVNS. The CDR3 has 14 amino acids. V lost 4 bases to trimming and J lost 6 bases; unmatched junction nucleotides: 2. This CDR3 is CASSGTGGGNIQYF. The CDR3 bases are TGTGCCAGCAGTGGGACAGGGGGCGGAAACATTCAGTACTTC.

The chain is built from TRBV10-3 and TRBJ2-5, with 12 positions matching TRBD2. The germline V gene has CDR1 ENHRY and CDR2 SYGVKD. The V segment lost 10 bases and the J segment 5 bases; nucleotides outside the gene matches: 11. The CDR3 is 15 amino acids. CDR3 nucleotide sequence: TGTGCCACCAGGACTAGCGGGACCGGCGGGGAGACCCAGTACTTC. Protein product: CATRTSGTGGETQYF.

The V gene is TRBV7-6, the J gene TRBJ2-1; 10 bases are a match to TRBD2. Germline CDR1 SGHVS, CDR2 FNYEAQ. V trimming: 5 bases; J trimming: 3 bases; junction bases outside the gene matches: 7. This CDR3 has 16 amino acids. For the CDR3, the DNA is TGTGCCAGCAGCCTACTAGCGGGACAATTCTACAATGAGCAGTTCTTC. It yields the protein CASSLLAGQFYNEQFF.

For this clone: The sample has other DNA sequences that encode this CDR3 too. The CDR3 DNA follows: TGTGCCAGTAGTGGGCAGGGTGGCAATCAGCCCCAGCATTTT. It codes for CASSGQGGNQPQHF. The V gene is TRBV19, the J gene TRBJ1-5, with D possibly being TRBD1 (5 bases). The germline V and J ends were trimmed by 5 bases and 2 bases, with 10 bases remaining between them. Per germline, CDR1 LNHDA and CDR2 SQIVND (reference sequence). The CDR3 loop spans 14 amino acids.

The gene calls are TRBV5-8 and TRBJ2-7; tentative D call: TRBD1 (5 bases). This CDR3 is built from 17 residues. V dropped 6 bases and J dropped 2 bases, with 24 bases sitting between them. Germline CDR1 SGHTS, CDR2 YDEGEE. CDR3 loop: CASTSTWQGVIAYEQYF. The CDR3 coding sequence is TGTGCCAGCACCTCCACCTGGCAGGGTGTAATCGCCTACGAGCAGTACTTC.

This clone occurred a few times. This rearrangement joins TRBV2 to TRBJ1-4; D is possibly TRBD1 (6 bases). The germline V gene encodes CDR1 SNHLY and CDR2 FYNNEI. The CDR3 sequence is 15 residues long. V was trimmed by 6 bases and J by 7 bases, leaving 18 bases between them. CDR3 amino acids: CASRELQGWGEKLFF. In DNA, the CDR3 is TGTGCCAGCAGGGAGCTACAGGGTTGGGGTGAAAAACTGTTTTTT.

The V gene is TRBV30, the J gene TRBJ1-5, with 9 bases that match TRBD1. The CDR3 runs to 15 residues. V trimming: 0 bases; J trimming: 6 bases; junction bases outside the gene matches: 6. Germline V gene sequence: CDR1 GTSNPN, CDR2 SVGIG (reference sequence). The CDR3 spells CAWSVDGTGFQPQHF. CDR3 DNA: TGTGCCTGGAGTGTAGATGGGACAGGGTTTCAGCCCCAGCATTTT.

The chain uses TRBV24-1 and TRBJ1-1, with a weak D call TRBD1 (5 bases). The CDR3 length is 15 residues. Trimming pared 3 bases from V and 5 bases from J, leaving 15 bases between. CDR1 and CDR2 (germline): KGHDR, SFDVKD. The CDR3 here is CATSDPTGGRTEAFF. The CDR3 DNA follows: TGTGCCACCAGTGATCCCACAGGAGGGAGGACTGAAGCTTTCTTT.

This clone was detected only once. The rearrangement joins TRBV28 to TRBJ1-1, with 7 bases fitting TRBD1. This CDR3 contains 16 residues. Looked up from germline, CDR1 is MDHEN and CDR2 is SYDVKM. V dropped 2 bases and J dropped 3; count of bases not matched to a gene: 9. CDR3 loop: CASSLNGIQGYTEAFF. DNA for the CDR3: TGTGCCAGCAGTTTAAATGGGATACAGGGGTACACTGAAGCTTTCTTT.

The chain uses TRBV2 and TRBJ2-7, with D possibly TRBD2 on 5 matching bases. Germline CDR1 is SNHLY and CDR2 is FYNNEI. The CDR3 totals 14 residues. Trimming cost V 5 bases and J 6 bases, with 17 bases left between them. CDR3 nucleotide sequence: TGTGCCAGCAGTTGGGAGACTGGGCTGGGCGAGCAGTACTTC. Translation: CASSWETGLGEQYF.

J is TRBJ1-2 and V is TRBV2; a weak D match, TRBD1 (6 bases). The CDR3 contains 13 residues. Between the trimmed V and J ends, which lost 0 bases and 5 bases, there was a span of 7 bases. Per germline, CDR1 SNHLY and CDR2 FYNNEI. The DNA of the CDR3 is TGTGCCAGCAGTGAAGCGGGGGCATATGGCTACACCTTC. Translated, it gives CASSEAGAYGYTF.